The 30 T cell receptor beta chains given below trace back to one sample, sequenced in a study of shared clonotypes between healthy human individuals. Naive-designated CD8 cells lacked CD45RO, were positively enriched for CCR7, and omitted terminally differentiated effector memory CD45RA+ cells. Produced via immunoSEQ multiplex PCR; TCRdb's table is partial and in-frame only. The sample lists over 2 million clones, about 95% occurring once. Sequenced sample: naive CD8+ T cells sorted from blood. The receptors here all came from a man younger than 35 in good health.

The V gene is TRBV4-3, the J gene TRBJ1-2; D unresolved. V gave up 1 base and J gave up 4 bases, with 10 bases separating them. In germline, CDR1 is LGHNA, CDR2 YSLEER. CDR3 size: 14 residues. CDR3 amino acids: CASSQGIGSYGYTF. CDR3 nucleotide sequence: TGCGCCAGCAGCCAAGGAATTGGCAGCTATGGCTACACCTTC.

This chain uses TRBV7-9 with TRBJ1-1; D possibly corresponds to TRBD1 (6 bases). CDR3 length equals 14 residues. Trimming shortened V by 5 bases and J by 0 bases, and 10 bases separated the two germline ends. CDR1 and CDR2 from the germline V gene are SEHNR and FQNEAQ (reference sequence). The CDR3 protein is CASSPRTVNTEAFF. The CDR3, as DNA: TGTGCCAGCAGCCCGCGGACAGTGAACACTGAAGCTTTCTTT.

The chain employs TRBV10-1 and TRBJ1-4, with a tentative D call TRBD1 (6 bases). The germline V and J ends were trimmed by 3 bases and 7 bases, with 15 bases remaining between them. From germline, CDR1 is WNHNN and CDR2 SYGVQD (reference sequence). The CDR3 has 15 residues. Here the CDR3 DNA reads TGCGCCAGCAGTGAAATGACAGGATTTGCTGAAAAACTGTTTTTT. Translated, it gives CASSEMTGFAEKLFF.

The genes are TRBV30 and TRBJ1-5; D perhaps matches TRBD1 (5 bases). Germline V gene sequence: CDR1 GTSNPN, CDR2 SVGIG (reference sequence). V lost 2 bases and J 3 bases, leaving 11 bases between the germline ends. This CDR3 is 14 amino acids long. CDR3 sequence (DNA): TGTGCCTGGAGTCCAGGGTTGGCCAATCAGCCCCAGCATTTT. Its translation: CAWSPGLANQPQHF.

The chain recombines TRBV27 with TRBJ2-5, with TRBD2 as a possible D gene (6 bases). With 2 bases removed from V and 5 bases from J, the gap between germline ends came to 9 bases. CDR3 length equals 13 residues. Germline loops: CDR1 MNHEY, CDR2 SMNVEV (reference sequence). The CDR3 DNA reads TGTGCCAGCAGTTTACGGGGGATGGAGACCCAGTACTTC. Amino acid sequence: CASSLRGMETQYF.

The chain employs TRBV28 and TRBJ2-7; TRBD2 matches at 8 bases. The CDR3 loop spans 14 amino acids. Germline V lookup: CDR1 MDHEN, CDR2 SYDVKM. V gave up 6 bases and J gave up 3 bases; unmatched junction bases: 7. DNA for the CDR3: TGTGCCAGCAGGGACAGCGGGGGCGGCTACGAGCAGTACTTC. It encodes CASRDSGGGYEQYF.

The chain employs TRBV6-1 and TRBJ1-5; 10 positions match TRBD1. CDR1 and CDR2 from the germline V gene are MNHNS and SASEGT. V dropped 10 bases and J dropped 6; count of bases not matched to a gene: 12. The CDR3 consists of 15 residues. CDR3 loop: CAISMPTGGGQPQHF. CDR3 in DNA: TGTGCCATATCAATGCCGACAGGGGGCGGTCAGCCCCAGCATTTT.

The chain uses TRBV5-6 and TRBJ2-3; D is perhaps TRBD2 (6 bases). Trimming took 4 bases from V and 0 from J, leaving 15 bases between them. The CDR3 is 16 residues long. Germline V gene sequence: CDR1 SGHDT, CDR2 YYEEEE. Written as DNA, the CDR3 is TGTGCCAGCAGCACATATCTAGCGATCAGCACAGATACGCAGTATTTT. This encodes CASSTYLAISTDTQYF.

J is TRBJ2-2 and V is TRBV27, with a possible D match to TRBD2 (5 bases). The CDR3 has 15 residues. Per germline, CDR1 MNHEY and CDR2 SMNVEV (reference sequence). Deletions cut 3 bases from V and 4 bases from J, with 12 bases between. The CDR3 sequence is CASSLRRTVTGELFF. CDR3 nucleotide sequence: TGTGCCAGCAGTTTGCGAAGGACTGTCACCGGGGAGCTGTTTTTT.

The chain joins TRBV30 to TRBJ2-3; D is ambiguous. Germline assignment: CDR1 GTSNPN and CDR2 SVGIG (reference sequence). The CDR3 contains 16 residues. The V gene lost 0 bases and the J gene lost 6 bases, with 19 bases spanning the gap. The CDR3 nucleotides read TGTGCCTGGAGTGTATGGGCGGACGGCCGTCAGGATACGCAGTATTTT. Its translation: CAWSVWADGRQDTQYF.

The V gene is TRBV7-8, the J gene TRBJ2-5; D is unresolved. The length of the CDR3 is 13 residues. Germline V CDR1 and CDR2: SGHVS, FQNEAQ. V was trimmed by 5 bases and J by 9 bases, leaving 16 bases between them. The CDR3 sequence: CASSALPHEAQYF. CDR3 in DNA: TGTGCCAGCAGCGCACTCCCCCATGAAGCCCAGTACTTC.

The chain links TRBV19 to TRBJ2-3, with D uncertain. The V end was cut by 11 bases, the J end by 0 bases, with 6 bases between. The CDR3 sequence is 11 residues long. Germline CDR1 and CDR2: LNHDA and SQIVND (reference sequence). The CDR3 DNA sequence: TGTGCCGCCGGGAGCACAGATACGCAGTATTTT. Translated: CAAGSTDTQYF.

J is TRBJ2-3 and V is TRBV4-1; D not resolved. V was shortened by 1 base and J by 2 bases, with 16 bases between the two germline ends. The CDR3 sequence is 17 residues long. CDR1 is MGHRA and CDR2 is YSYEKL in the germline V gene. CDR3 residues: CASSQVERKPFTDTQYF. DNA of the CDR3: TGCGCCAGCAGCCAAGTTGAAAGGAAGCCTTTCACAGATACGCAGTATTTT.

The V call is TRBV4-3, the J call TRBJ1-1; perhaps TRBD1 as D (5 bases). V was clipped by 4 bases and J by 5 bases, with 14 bases between them. This CDR3 contains 14 residues. CDR1 is LGHNA, CDR2 YSLEER, per germline. Here the CDR3 DNA reads TGCGCCAGCAGCCGTTTGGGGGGTGGTACTGAAGCTTTCTTT. It specifies CASSRLGGGTEAFF.

This rearrangement joins TRBV15 to TRBJ2-1; the D gene is possibly TRBD1 (6 bases). Germline CDR1 is LNHNV and CDR2 is YYDKDF (reference sequence). Trimming removed 3 bases from V and 3 bases from J, with 24 bases in between. The length of the CDR3 is 19 residues. The CDR3 here is CATSSPIPGQTEFYNEQFF. The DNA for the CDR3 is TGTGCCACCAGCAGCCCTATACCGGGACAAACAGAATTCTACAATGAGCAGTTCTTC.

The V gene is TRBV2, the J gene TRBJ2-7; the D gene is possibly TRBD1 (5 bases). Deletions cut 4 bases from V and 2 bases from J, with 12 bases between. CDR3 length equals 14 residues. The V gene's germline CDR1 is SNHLY and CDR2 FYNNEI. CDR3 DNA: TGTGCCAGCAGTGTGACAGCCTCTACCTACGAGCAGTACTTC. Translated, it gives CASSVTASTYEQYF.

The CDR3 DNA is TGTGCCAGCAGCTTAGAACCTAGCGGGAGGGAGACCCAGTACTTC. Protein: CASSLEPSGRETQYF. V gene TRBV7-2 combines with J gene TRBJ2-5; 11 bases map to TRBD2. CDR1 SGHTA and CDR2 FQGNSA come from the germline V gene. There are 15 residues in the CDR3. With V trimmed by 1 base and J by 5 bases, 3 bases remained unmatched.

Notes on this clone: This sample also contains other DNA sequences that code for the same CDR3. The rearrangement uses TRBV28 and TRBJ2-2; a possible D gene is TRBD2 (6 bases). CDR3 length equals 14 residues. V lost 2 bases, J lost 5 bases, and 9 bases lay in between. In germline, CDR1 is MDHEN, CDR2 SYDVKM. This CDR3 reads CASSLAGGTGELFF. CDR3 nucleotides: TGTGCCAGCAGTTTAGCCGGGGGAACCGGGGAGCTGTTTTTT.

Regarding this clone: Other DNA sequences in the same sample also yield this CDR3. The rearrangement links TRBV29-1 to TRBJ1-2; no definite D call. The CDR3 is 12 amino acids. Per germline, CDR1 SQVTM and CDR2 ANQGSEA. V was cut by 3 bases and J by 0 bases, with 5 bases left in between. In nucleotides, the CDR3 is TGCAGCGTTGAGCGTTCTAACTATGGCTACACCTTC. The encoded protein is CSVERSNYGYTF.

In regard to this clone: Different DNA sequences within this sample yield the same CDR3. The chain carries TRBV9 and TRBJ2-7; 8 bases agree with TRBD2. Germline trimming cut 2 bases from V and 1 base from J; bases unmatched to any gene: 5. CDR1 and CDR2 (germline): SGDLS, YYNGEE. The CDR3 runs 15 residues. The chain's CDR3 is CASSVAGGPSYEQYF. Here the CDR3 DNA reads TGTGCCAGCAGCGTGGCGGGAGGACCGTCCTACGAGCAGTACTTC.

Comments on this clone: The identical CDR3 is also encoded by other nucleotide sequences in the sample. The genes are TRBV30 and TRBJ2-1; tentative D call: TRBD1 (5 bases). The CDR3 runs to 14 residues. CDR1 is GTSNPN, CDR2 SVGIG, per germline (reference sequence). V was trimmed by 0 bases and J by 8 bases, leaving 14 bases between them. The CDR3 spells CAWSVAGFLDEQFF. CDR3 nucleotides: TGTGCCTGGAGTGTGGCAGGGTTTCTGGATGAGCAGTTCTTC.

The chain carries TRBV5-5 and TRBJ2-7; 10 nucleotides line up with TRBD1. CDR1 and CDR2 from the germline V gene are SGHKS and YYEKEE (reference sequence). The V and J ends lost 5 bases and 5 bases, in that order; junction bases with no gene match: 4. This CDR3 has 13 residues. CDR3 DNA sequence: TGTGCCAGCAGGGGACAGGGGAGCGACGAGCAGTACTTC. This gives the protein CASRGQGSDEQYF.

The chain combines TRBV6-1 with TRBJ2-7; either TRBD1 or TRBD2 may fit D (6 bases each). Trimming removed 4 bases from V and 3 bases from J, with 19 bases in between. In germline, CDR1 is MNHNS, CDR2 SASEGT. The CDR3 is made up of 16 amino acids. The CDR3 loop reads CASSASKGGPNYEQYF. CDR3 nucleotide sequence: TGTGCCAGCAGTGCCTCGAAGGGGGGCCCTAACTACGAGCAGTACTTC.

The rearrangement links TRBV27 to TRBJ2-2, with TRBD1 as a possible D gene (6 bases). Trimming cost V 3 bases and J 5 bases, with 13 bases left between them. Germline CDR1 is MNHEY and CDR2 is SMNVEV (reference sequence). This CDR3 has 15 amino acids. The CDR3 coding sequence is TGTGCCAGCAGTTTGGGCGGACAGATTACCGGGGAGCTGTTTTTT. Amino acid sequence: CASSLGGQITGELFF.

V gene TRBV6-6 combines with J gene TRBJ2-7; 11 nucleotides line up with TRBD1. CDR1 MNHNY and CDR2 SVGAGI come from the germline V gene (reference sequence). V lost 4 bases, J lost 5 bases, and 10 bases stayed unmatched. This CDR3 contains 16 residues. The chain's CDR3 is CASSFPDRGPDDEQYF. The CDR3 DNA sequence: TGTGCCAGCAGTTTCCCGGACAGGGGGCCTGACGACGAGCAGTACTTC.

The chain joins TRBV4-3 to TRBJ2-3, with 11 bases aligning to TRBD2. This CDR3 comprises 19 residues. The ends lost 0 bases at V and 1 base at J; junction bases unmatched: 9. In germline, CDR1 is LGHNA, CDR2 YSLEER. In nucleotides, the CDR3 is TGCGCCAGCAGCCAAGATAAAGAACTAGCGGGAGACGGCACAGATACGCAGTATTTT. This gives the protein CASSQDKELAGDGTDTQYF.

The chain combines TRBV29-1 with TRBJ2-2, with D unresolved. Trimming took off 7 bases at V and 1 base at J, with 7 bases between the two ends. This CDR3 contains 12 residues. Germline V gene data show CDR1 as SQVTM and CDR2 as ANQGSEA. In DNA form, the CDR3 reads TGCAGCGCTGACTGGAACACCGGGGAGCTGTTTTTT. Its translation is CSADWNTGELFF.

The chain is built from TRBV29-1 and TRBJ2-6; D may be TRBD1 or TRBD2 (5 bases each). Germline V gene sequence: CDR1 SQVTM, CDR2 ANQGSEA. V was clipped by 3 bases and J by 0 bases, with 9 bases between them. The CDR3 is 15 residues long. The DNA for the CDR3 is TGCAGCGTTGAGGGGGACCACTCTGGGGCCAACGTCCTGACTTTC. This codes for CSVEGDHSGANVLTF.

The V and J genes are TRBV27 and TRBJ1-1; D gene uncertain. There are 13 residues in the CDR3. Trimming pared 11 bases from V and 0 bases from J, leaving 13 bases between. Germline CDR1 is MNHEY and CDR2 is SMNVEV (reference sequence). This CDR3 is CAAHTGLNTEAFF. The DNA for the CDR3 is TGTGCCGCGCACACCGGGTTGAACACTGAAGCTTTCTTT.

About this clone: This sample includes further DNA sequences coding for the same CDR3. This chain uses TRBV30 with TRBJ2-7; possibly TRBD1 for D (6 bases). V was clipped by 0 bases and J by 2 bases, with 11 bases between them. Germline CDR1 reads GTSNPN; CDR2 reads SVGIG (reference sequence). This CDR3 contains 14 residues. CDR3: CAWSVGSGAYEQYF. As DNA, the CDR3 is TGTGCCTGGAGTGTAGGGTCAGGGGCCTACGAGCAGTACTTC. Full variable domain (outside the CDR3, taken from reference TRBV30 and TRBJ2-7): SQTIHQWPATLVQPVGSPLSLECTVEGTSNPNLYWYRQAAGRGLQLLFYSVGIGQISSEVPQNLSASRPQDRQFILSSKKLLLSDSGFYLCAWSVGSGAYEQYFGPGTRLTVT.